Listed here are 18 T cell receptor beta chains from one sample, sequenced in a study of blood T cell repertoires in COVID-19. Sequencing used immunoSEQ multiplex PCR; TCRdb keeps in-frame clones, though not all of them. Among approximately 290,000 clones, about 85% were seen once, and the ten largest hold roughly 2.3%. Sequencing used peripheral blood. These receptor sequences come from a man aged 18 to 35 with active or convalescent COVID-19.

This chain joins TRBV7-9 and TRBJ1-1, with a tentative D call TRBD1 (5 bases). Trimming pared 2 bases from V and 5 bases from J, leaving 12 bases between. In germline, CDR1 is SEHNR, CDR2 FQNEAQ (reference sequence). The CDR3 has 14 amino acids. CDR3 DNA sequence: TGTGCCAGCAGCTTAAGCCACAAGGGGACTGAAGCTTTCTTT. Its protein product is CASSLSHKGTEAFF.

There are a few counts of this clone. J is TRBJ1-1 and V is TRBV7-9; D not certain. Germline CDR1 SEHNR, CDR2 FQNEAQ (reference sequence). V was trimmed by 5 bases and J by 0 bases, leaving 13 bases between them. The CDR3 covers 15 residues. The CDR3 DNA follows: TGTGCCAGCAGCGCCCCGGGTGGAATGAACACTGAAGCTTTCTTT. Its protein is CASSAPGGMNTEAFF.

This chain uses TRBV2 with TRBJ1-1; D is unresolved. The germline CDR1 and CDR2 sequences are SNHLY and FYNNEI. Trimming shortened V by 8 bases and J by 4 bases, and 20 bases separated the two germline ends. This CDR3 has 15 residues. CDR3: CASEDWVQWVTEAFF. For the CDR3, the DNA is TGTGCCAGCGAAGATTGGGTACAGTGGGTCACTGAAGCTTTCTTT.

The chain joins TRBV7-9 to TRBJ2-3; 7 bases match TRBD2. The CDR3 length is 15 residues. Losses at the gene ends were 7 bases for V and 2 bases for J; bases not matched to a gene: 9. CDR1 SEHNR and CDR2 FQNEAQ come from the germline V gene (reference sequence). The CDR3 DNA reads as TGTGCCAGCAACCTGGGGGGGACCCCCACAGATACGCAGTATTTT. Protein sequence: CASNLGGTPTDTQYF. The variable domain in full, with the rest retrieved from reference TRBV7-9 and TRBJ2-3, is DTGVSQNPRHKITKRGQNVTFRCDPISEHNRLYWYRQTLGQGPEFLTYFQNEAQLEKSRLLSDRFSAERPKGSFSTLEIQRTEQGDSAMYLCASNLGGTPTDTQYFGPGTRLTVL.

This clone was observed a few times. V usage is TRBV15 and J usage is TRBJ1-5; tentatively, D is TRBD1 (6 bases). Germline-derived CDR1 and CDR2 are LNHNV and YYDKDF (reference sequence). The CDR3 loop spans 15 amino acids. V lost 0 bases to trimming and J lost 6 bases, with 12 bases between them. The CDR3 nucleotides read TGTGCCACCAGCAGAGAAGAGGGGGATGGTCAGCCCCAGCATTTT. As protein: CATSREEGDGQPQHF.

This rearrangement joins TRBV11-2 to TRBJ1-3; the D is unclear. V lost 5 bases and J 2 bases, leaving 10 bases between the germline ends. The CDR3 is 14 residues long. Germline assignment: CDR1 SGHAT and CDR2 FQNNGV. The CDR3 sequence: CASSTHSPGNTIYF. The CDR3 DNA is TGTGCCAGCAGCACTCATAGTCCTGGAAACACCATATATTTT.

This clone is a singleton in its sample. V gene TRBV7-9 combines with J gene TRBJ1-1; TRBD1 matches 7 bases. Germline lookup yields CDR1 SEHNR and CDR2 FQNEAQ (reference sequence). The CDR3 loop spans 16 amino acids. Unmatched junction bases numbered 10, after V lost 5 bases and J lost 1 base. The DNA for the CDR3 is TGTGCCAGCAGCCGCTTCCGGGACAGCAAGAACACTGAAGCTTTCTTT. Encoded protein: CASSRFRDSKNTEAFF. Drawing the rest from reference TRBV7-9 and TRBJ1-1, the complete variable domain is DTGVSQNPRHKITKRGQNVTFRCDPISEHNRLYWYRQTLGQGPEFLTYFQNEAQLEKSRLLSDRFSAERPKGSFSTLEIQRTEQGDSAMYLCASSRFRDSKNTEAFFGQGTRLTVV.

The CDR3 loop is CASSEADGNTIYF. The CDR3 nucleotides are TGTGCCAGCAGTGAGGCAGATGGAAACACCATATATTTT. The chain recombines TRBV2 with TRBJ1-3; D is unclear. The length of the CDR3 is 13 residues. CDR1 and CDR2 (germline): SNHLY, FYNNEI. V was trimmed by 3 bases and J by 3 bases, leaving 6 bases between them. Variable domain in full (rest from reference TRBV2 and TRBJ1-3): EPEVTQTPSHQVTQMGQEVILRCVPISNHLYFYWYRQILGQKVEFLVSFYNNEISEKSEIFDDQFSVERPDGSNFTLKIRSTKLEDSAMYFCASSEADGNTIYFGEGSWLTVV.

This chain connects TRBV15 to TRBJ2-2; no definite D call. The germline V gene has CDR1 LNHNV and CDR2 YYDKDF (reference sequence). Trimming removed 0 bases from V and 8 bases from J, with 7 bases in between. CDR3 size: 13 residues. CDR3 DNA: TGTGCCACCAGCAGAGAGCTTCTAGGGGAGCTGTTTTTT. Protein product: CATSRELLGELFF.

The chain links TRBV27 to TRBJ2-1; 8 positions match TRBD2. CDR3 length equals 15 residues. The V gene end was trimmed by 2 bases and the J gene end by 4 bases; junction bases not matched to a gene: 4. Germline assignment: CDR1 MNHEY and CDR2 SMNVEV (reference sequence). DNA of the CDR3: TGTGCCAGCAGTTTACGTAGCGGGAAGTACAATGAGCAGTTCTTC. It yields the protein CASSLRSGKYNEQFF.

The rearrangement joins TRBV5-1 to TRBJ1-2, with TRBD1 identical over 9 bases. Germline V gives CDR1 SGHRS, CDR2 YFSETQ. This CDR3 is 16 amino acids long. V trimming: 4 bases; J trimming: 0 bases; junction bases outside the gene matches: 7. The CDR3 region is CASSPGTGRPNYGYTF. CDR3 DNA sequence: TGCGCCAGCAGCCCGGGGACAGGGCGCCCTAACTATGGCTACACCTTC.

The chain is built from TRBV19 and TRBJ1-2, with 10 bases aligning to TRBD1. The CDR3 is 18 residues long. V was clipped by 5 bases and J by 0 bases; unmatched bases: 12. Germline-derived CDR1 and CDR2 are LNHDA and SQIVND (reference sequence). In DNA, the CDR3 is TGTGCCAGTAGTTCCCTCCGGGACAGGGGTCCCGCTAACTATGGCTACACCTTC. It codes for CASSSLRDRGPANYGYTF.

The CDR3 DNA is TGTGCCAGCAGCCCATCCCGGGAGCAGTTCTTC. It encodes CASSPSREQFF. This chain connects TRBV6-6 to TRBJ2-1; D call uncertain. The V end lost 6 bases, the J end lost 10 bases, and 10 bases lay between the germline ends. The germline CDR1 and CDR2 sequences are MNHNY and SVGAGI (reference sequence). CDR3 length: 11 residues.

This clone was found a few times. J is TRBJ1-2 and V is TRBV2, with 8 bases identical to TRBD1. The J segment lost 6 bases and the V segment lost 9 bases, leaving 12 bases of the junction unmatched. In germline, CDR1 is SNHLY, CDR2 FYNNEI. CDR3 size: 14 residues. CDR3 region: CARGAGQGAHGYTF. CDR3 in DNA: TGTGCCAGGGGGGCTGGACAGGGAGCGCATGGCTACACCTTC.

The CDR3: CASSVRGAGETQYF. The CDR3 DNA reads as TGTGCCAGCAGCGTCCGTGGGGCCGGGGAGACCCAGTACTTC. The chain combines TRBV9 with TRBJ2-5; D perhaps matches TRBD1 (5 bases). CDR3 length equals 14 residues. CDR1 and CDR2 from the germline V gene are SGDLS and YYNGEE. Between the trimmed V and J ends, which lost 2 bases and 5 bases, there was a span of 13 bases.

The CDR3 sequence is CASSQGPSGYEQYF. Written as DNA, the CDR3 is TGTGCCAGCAGCCAAGGGCCTAGCGGCTACGAGCAGTACTTC. V gene TRBV4-2 combines with J gene TRBJ2-7; TRBD2 matches 7 bases. Germline values: CDR1 LGHNA, CDR2 YNFKEQ. The V segment lost 1 base and the J segment 3 bases; nucleotides outside the gene matches: 3. CDR3 length equals 14 residues.

The chain couples TRBV19 to TRBJ2-3, with no clear D. CDR3 length: 14 amino acids. Trimming took 3 bases from V and 4 from J, leaving 11 bases between them. Germline V lookup: CDR1 LNHDA, CDR2 SQIVND (reference sequence). In DNA form, the CDR3 reads TGTGCCAGTAGTATTTTCGACTGGGCAGATACGCAGTATTTT. Translation gives CASSIFDWADTQYF.

This rearrangement joins TRBV28 to TRBJ2-6, with D perhaps TRBD2 (6 bases). Germline V lookup: CDR1 MDHEN, CDR2 SYDVKM. The CDR3 sequence is 14 residues long. Deletions cut 11 bases from V and 2 bases from J, with 13 bases between. In DNA form, the CDR3 reads TGTGCCGGGGGGAAAAATGCTGGGGCCAACGTCCTGACTTTC. It yields the protein CAGGKNAGANVLTF.